This T cell receptor beta chain was captured in a study of cytomegalovirus exposure and HLA in healthy donors. Notes on the study in general: Analysis was carried out at a later point, and it linked a missense DCLRE1C variant to TCR beta V- and J-gene trimming. The study flagged some 170 TCR beta chains as cytomegalovirus-associated. Researchers had no immune exposure information except CMV serostatus available.

Use of 60 Vbeta and 13 Jbeta primers characterized the PCR. Using immunoSEQ multiplex PCR, the repertoire was profiled, and TCRdb retains in-frame clones only, with some absent. The data hold some 200,000 clones, with approximately 80% observed a single time. Of note for this clone: No antigen is known for it.

Germline values: CDR1 SGHDN, CDR2 FVKESK. V was clipped by 5 bases and J by 4 bases; unmatched bases: 4. This CDR3 region has 16 residues. The rearrangement joins TRBV14 to TRBJ2-1, with 14 bases lining up with TRBD2. The sequence derives from a girl under 18 in good health and CMV-seronegative. Sequencing was done on a sample of PBMCs. Here the CDR3 DNA reads TGTGCCAGCAGCGGACTAGCGGGAGGCTGGTACAATGAGCAGTTCTTC. It translates to CASSGLAGGWYNEQFF.